These 28 T cell receptor beta chains came from one sample sequenced in a study of OX40 agonist ivuxolimab in advanced cancers. TCRdb's copy holds only in-frame clones and misses some; the assay was immunoSEQ multiplex PCR. Altogether 65,000 to 80,000 clones are present, around 90% being singletons, with the ten largest covering roughly 15%. The input for sequencing was CD4+ or CD8+ T cells sorted from blood, taken in a trial of the OX40 agonist ivuxolimab. These receptors were taken from an adult with an advanced solid tumor such as melanoma, head and neck, liver or kidney cancer.

This clone appeared a few times. The chain joins TRBV12-5 to TRBJ1-2; weak D call: TRBD1 (5 bases). Germline lookup yields CDR1 LGHNT and CDR2 FRNRAP. V was shortened by 5 bases and J by 7 bases, with 14 bases between the two germline ends. The CDR3 has 13 amino acids. The chain's CDR3 is CASGDNPGGGYTF. The CDR3 nucleotides are TGTGCTAGTGGTGACAATCCCGGGGGTGGCTACACCTTC.

In DNA form, the CDR3 reads TGTGCCAGCAGCGATCCGATAGCCTACAATGAGCAGTTCTTC. Its protein is CASSDPIAYNEQFF. V usage is TRBV7-9 and J usage is TRBJ2-1; D not resolved. This CDR3 contains 14 residues. V lost 5 bases and J 2 bases, leaving 10 bases between the germline ends. CDR1 is SEHNR, CDR2 FQNEAQ, per germline (reference sequence).

The chain has TRBV6-6 and TRBJ2-7; TRBD2 is a possible D gene (6 bases). Germline CDR1 is MNHNY and CDR2 is SVGAGI (reference sequence). The CDR3 contains 12 residues. The ends were cut back, 2 bases at V and 6 bases at J, with 8 bases in the middle. The CDR3 DNA sequence: TGTGCCAGCAGTTACGGGACTTCCGAGCAGTACTTC. Translation: CASSYGTSEQYF.

The chain carries TRBV7-2 and TRBJ2-7, with D possibly TRBD2 on 6 matching bases. This CDR3 contains 15 residues. Germline V gene data show CDR1 as SGHTA and CDR2 as FQGNSA. V lost 4 bases and J lost 1, with 14 bases in between. The CDR3 loop reads CASSWRDVRSYEQYF. DNA for the CDR3: TGTGCCAGCAGCTGGAGGGACGTTCGGTCCTACGAGCAGTACTTC.

The chain is built from TRBV28 and TRBJ1-5, with 8 bases aligning to TRBD1. V gave up 6 bases and J gave up 3 bases; unmatched junction bases: 4. Germline V gives CDR1 MDHEN, CDR2 SYDVKM. This CDR3 is 14 amino acids long. The DNA for the CDR3 is TGTGCCAGCAGGGGGGACAGGCCCAATCAGCCCCAGCATTTT. Protein: CASRGDRPNQPQHF.

J is TRBJ1-1 and V is TRBV6-5, with D hard to call. CDR1 and CDR2 from the germline V gene are MNHEY and SVGAGI. V was trimmed by 0 bases and J by 3 bases, leaving 11 bases between them. CDR3 length equals 15 residues. The CDR3 spells CASSYSEDGHTEAFF. The CDR3 DNA is TGTGCCAGCAGTTACTCGGAGGACGGTCACACTGAAGCTTTCTTT.

This clone was counted once. The V and J genes are TRBV7-9 and TRBJ1-2, with 9 bases identical to TRBD1. The CDR3 is 16 residues long. Germline CDR1 reads SEHNR; CDR2 reads FQNEAQ (reference sequence). V was clipped by 1 base and J by 7 bases; unmatched bases: 10. The CDR3 nucleotides are TGTGCCAGCAGCTTAGTCCTAACAGGGGGCGATGGTGGCTACACCTTC. Translated, it gives CASSLVLTGGDGGYTF.

The sample holds one count of this clone. V usage is TRBV10-2 and J usage is TRBJ2-4, with a weak D call TRBD2 (5 bases). Germline V lookup: CDR1 WSHSY, CDR2 SAAADI. CDR3 length: 19 residues. V lost 0 bases, J lost 0 bases, and 18 bases lay in between. The CDR3 nucleotides are TGCGCCAGCAGTGAGTCTCAGGCTAGCAGCTATGTAGCCAAAAACATTCAGTACTTC. Protein: CASSESQASSYVAKNIQYF.

The V gene is TRBV9, the J gene TRBJ2-2; 12 nucleotides align to TRBD1. The germline V gene has CDR1 SGDLS and CDR2 YYNGEE. The V segment lost 0 bases and the J segment 5 bases; nucleotides outside the gene matches: 5. This CDR3 has 17 residues. The CDR3 sequence: CASSVDGGQGATGELFF. As DNA, the CDR3 is TGTGCCAGCAGCGTAGACGGGGGACAGGGGGCGACCGGGGAGCTGTTTTTT.

CDR3 amino acids: CASSYAYEQYF. CDR3 DNA: TGTGCCAGCAGTTACGCCTACGAGCAGTACTTC. V usage is TRBV6-6 and J usage is TRBJ2-7; D ambiguous. The V end lost 2 bases, the J end lost 2 bases, and 1 base lay between the germline ends. Germline V lookup: CDR1 MNHNY, CDR2 SVGAGI (reference sequence). This CDR3 has 11 residues.

The J gene is TRBJ2-1, the V gene TRBV28; D remains ambiguous. V lost 2 bases and J lost 9, with 11 bases in between. The CDR3 covers 13 residues. Germline V gene lookup returns CDR1 MDHEN and CDR2 SYDVKM. This chain's CDR3 is CASSLGQESEQFF. Here the CDR3 DNA reads TGTGCCAGCAGTTTAGGGCAGGAGAGTGAGCAGTTCTTC.

This chain uses TRBV7-6 with TRBJ2-3, with 7 bases identical to TRBD1. In germline, CDR1 is SGHVS, CDR2 FNYEAQ. This CDR3 region has 14 residues. J lost 5 bases, V lost 1 base, and 3 bases had no gene match. CDR3 residues: CASSLGNRGDTQYF. For the CDR3, the DNA is TGTGCCAGCAGCTTAGGAAACAGGGGAGATACGCAGTATTTT. The entire variable domain, with the rest obtained from reference TRBV7-6 and TRBJ2-3, is as follows: GAGVSQSPRYKVTKRGQDVALRCDPISGHVSLYWYRQALGQGPEFLTYFNYEAQQDKSGLPNDRFSAERPEGSISTLTIQRTEQRDSAMYRCASSLGNRGDTQYFGPGTRLTVL.

V is TRBV27 and J is TRBJ2-5, with unresolved D. This CDR3 comprises 11 residues. CDR1 and CDR2 (germline): MNHEY, SMNVEV (reference sequence). V was trimmed by 6 bases and J by 4 bases, leaving 6 bases between them. CDR3 in DNA: TGTGCCAGCAGCGACGGAGAGACCCAGTACTTC. This gives the protein CASSDGETQYF.

J is TRBJ2-7 and V is TRBV27, with a possible D match to TRBD2 (7 bases). The CDR3 has 17 residues. Trimming took off 0 bases at V and 1 base at J, with 16 bases between the two ends. Per germline, CDR1 MNHEY and CDR2 SMNVEV (reference sequence). The CDR3 spells CASSLSGGGAGSYEQYF. The DNA of the CDR3 is TGTGCCAGCAGTTTATCCGGCGGGGGCGCCGGGTCCTACGAGCAGTACTTC.

The DNA of the CDR3 is TGTGCCAGCAGCCCAGCGACGAACACTGAAGCTTTCTTT. Protein product: CASSPATNTEAFF. The chain is built from TRBV7-9 and TRBJ1-1, with D hard to call. Trimming stripped 5 bases from V and 1 base from J, with 8 bases between. Germline CDR1 is SEHNR and CDR2 is FQNEAQ (reference sequence). The CDR3 is 13 residues long.

The count of this clone is one. This chain joins TRBV5-1 and TRBJ2-5; 7 nucleotides match TRBD1. Germline CDR1 reads SGHRS; CDR2 reads YFSETQ. Trimming removed 2 bases from V and 1 base from J; junction bases left unmatched: 8. The CDR3 totals 16 residues. The CDR3 sequence is CASSLGTGDIQETQYF. DNA of the CDR3: TGCGCCAGCAGCTTAGGTACAGGGGATATCCAAGAGACCCAGTACTTC.

V and J are TRBV5-4 and TRBJ2-7; TRBD1 agrees at 7 bases. The CDR3 contains 15 residues. Trimming took 5 bases from V and 2 from J; bases not matched to a gene: 10. In germline, CDR1 is SGHNT, CDR2 YYREEE (reference sequence). The CDR3 nucleotides are TGTGCCAGCAGGGGGACCGGGACAGCGACCTACGAGCAGTACTTC. It encodes CASRGTGTATYEQYF.

This chain uses TRBV19 with TRBJ2-1; 10 bases are a match to TRBD2. V trimming: 1 base; J trimming: 0 bases; junction bases outside the gene matches: 6. The V gene's germline CDR1 is LNHDA and CDR2 SQIVND (reference sequence). The CDR3 totals 18 residues. The chain's CDR3 is CASSIVPAGGNSYNEQFF. For the CDR3, the DNA is TGTGCCAGTAGTATAGTCCCAGCGGGAGGGAACTCCTACAATGAGCAGTTCTTC.

In this sample, this clone turned up once. V usage is TRBV11-2 and J usage is TRBJ2-2; 12 positions match TRBD2. The CDR3 is 18 amino acids. V was clipped by 7 bases and J by 5 bases; unmatched bases: 14. Germline CDR1 reads SGHAT; CDR2 reads FQNNGV. The CDR3 nucleotides read TGTGCCAGCACCAGGCTCAGACTAGCGGGAGAGGGGACCGGGGAGCTGTTTTTT. It codes for CASTRLRLAGEGTGELFF. The complete variable domain, with remaining parts taken from reference TRBV11-2 and TRBJ2-2, reads EAGVAQSPRYKIIEKRQSVAFWCNPISGHATLYWYQQILGQGPKLLIQFQNNGVVDDSQLPKDRFSAERLKGVDSTLKIQPAKLEDSAVYLCASTRLRLAGEGTGELFFGEGSRLTVL.

The gene calls are TRBV4-2 and TRBJ1-5, with unresolved D. The V end lost 0 bases, the J end lost 0 bases, and 12 bases lay between the germline ends. Germline CDR1 is LGHNA and CDR2 is YNFKEQ. This CDR3 region has 17 residues. CDR3: CASSQEYGTDSNQPQHF. Here the CDR3 DNA reads TGTGCCAGCAGCCAAGAGTACGGAACAGATAGCAATCAGCCCCAGCATTTT.

V usage is TRBV21-1 and J usage is TRBJ2-2; the table names TRBD2, a call not compared with the DNA. TRBV21-1 is tagged as a pseudogene. CDR3 length: 16 amino acids. For the CDR3, the DNA is TGTGCCAGCACCACCCCGGCGGGAGAGGTCACCGGGGAGCTGTTTTTT. Translation: CASTTPAGEVTGELFF.

The gene calls are TRBV6-5 and TRBJ2-3, with 9 bases aligning to TRBD1. Germline V CDR1 and CDR2: MNHEY, SVGAGI. This CDR3 spans 15 amino acids. The V and J ends lost 2 bases and 14 bases, in that order; junction bases with no gene match: 14. Here the CDR3 reads CASSYGTGYIPILYF. The CDR3 nucleotides are TGTGCCAGCAGTTACGGGACAGGGTATATTCCAATTTTGTATTTT.

For the CDR3, the DNA is TGTGCCAGGGACAGAGCCCGGCAGTACTTC. Its translation: CARDRARQYF. The V call is TRBV27, the J call TRBJ2-7; a weak D match, TRBD1 (6 bases). Germline-derived CDR1 and CDR2 are MNHEY and SMNVEV (reference sequence). CDR3 length: 10 residues. V lost 9 bases and J lost 9, with 12 bases in between.

This rearrangement joins TRBV5-1 to TRBJ2-7, with D perhaps matching TRBD1 (6 bases). The V end was cut by 4 bases, the J end by 3 bases, with 17 bases between. CDR3 length: 15 residues. The V gene's germline CDR1 is SGHRS and CDR2 YFSETQ. The CDR3: CASSAGQPGLYEQYF. The CDR3 DNA is TGCGCCAGCAGCGCCGGACAGCCGGGCCTCTACGAGCAGTACTTC.

The chain links TRBV5-1 to TRBJ2-1; D is ambiguous. Germline CDR1 reads SGHRS; CDR2 reads YFSETQ. The CDR3 length is 12 residues. Trimming took 0 bases from V and 4 from J, leaving 2 bases between them. The CDR3 sequence: CASSLAYNEQFF. The CDR3 nucleotides read TGCGCCAGCAGCTTGGCTTACAATGAGCAGTTCTTC.

J is TRBJ2-5 and V is TRBV11-2; no firm D call. This CDR3 is 14 amino acids long. Germline values: CDR1 SGHAT, CDR2 FQNNGV. Between the trimmed V and J ends, which lost 0 bases and 2 bases, there was a span of 7 bases. For the CDR3, the DNA is TGTGCCAGCAGCTTAGAAGGGCAACAAGAGACCCAGTACTTC. As protein: CASSLEGQQETQYF.

The chain recombines TRBV15 with TRBJ2-7, with D unresolved. Germline loops: CDR1 LNHNV, CDR2 YYDKDF (reference sequence). The CDR3 contains 13 residues. Deletions cut 9 bases from V and 6 bases from J, with 18 bases between. The CDR3 DNA follows: TGTGCCACGAATCAAGCTAGTCAAAGCGAGCAGTACTTC. Translating gives CATNQASQSEQYF.

This clone was observed a single time. CDR3 bases: TGTGCCAGCTCAGGGACCATGGACTACGAGCAGTACTTC. Its protein is CASSGTMDYEQYF. The V and J genes are TRBV2 and TRBJ2-7; D could derive from TRBD1 or TRBD2 (5 bases each). V was shortened by 8 bases and J by 3 bases, with 14 bases between the two germline ends. CDR1 and CDR2 from the germline V gene are SNHLY and FYNNEI. The CDR3 consists of 13 residues.